This T cell receptor (beta chain) came from a study of CD8 T cells in Susac syndrome. Per germline, CDR1 SGHNT and CDR2 YYREEE (reference sequence). The CDR3 runs 14 residues. Losses at the gene ends were 4 bases for V and 5 bases for J; bases not matched to a gene: 8. Random hexamers were used to reverse transcribe roughly 0.5 to 1 ug of RNA. Each CDR3 protein gets one entry after TCRdb re-called the immunoSEQ multiplex PCR reads with MiXCR. The sample shows around 190,000 distinct CDR3 sequences, around 96% of them seen only once. This chain links TRBV5-4 with TRBJ2-7, with 8 bases fitting TRBD1. The source of this sequence is a human donor with multiple sclerosis. Sequencing was done on a sample of CD8+ T cells from PBMCs. The CDR3 nucleotides are TGTGCCAGCAGCCCTCGGACAGGGAGCCACGAGCAGTACTTC. Translation gives CASSPRTGSHEQYF. The full variable domain, completed using reference TRBV5-4 and TRBJ2-7, is ETGVTQSPTHLIKTRGQQVTLRCSSQSGHNTVSWYQQALGQGPQFIFQYYREEENGRGNFPPRFSGLQFPNYSSELNVNALELDDSALYLCASSPRTGSHEQYFGPGTRLTVT.